Below, 5 T cell receptor beta chains from the same sample are listed, as sequenced in a study of cytomegalovirus exposure and HLA in healthy donors. It was with 60 Vbeta and 13 Jbeta primers that the PCR ran. The method was immunoSEQ multiplex PCR; TCRdb's version includes in-frame clones alone and lacks a portion of them. The sample gives over 120,000 clones, around 82% of which show up once; about 2.5% is in the top ten. The sequenced material came from PBMCs. The receptors here all came from a woman between 18 and 29 years old in good health and CMV-seropositive.

Here the CDR3 DNA reads TGTGCCAGTACCCCGGGACAATCCAGAGACAATGAGCAGTTCTTC. Amino acids: CASTPGQSRDNEQFF. The chain links TRBV19 to TRBJ2-1; possibly TRBD1 for D (6 bases). Germline CDR1 LNHDA, CDR2 SQIVND (reference sequence). CDR3 length: 15 residues. Trimming left V 7 bases short and J 5 bases short, with 18 bases between.

The chain employs TRBV7-8 and TRBJ1-5, with 9 nucleotides matching TRBD1. Trimming at V came to 5 bases and at J to 3 bases, leaving 11 bases not matched to a gene. The CDR3 is 17 residues long. CDR1 is SGHVS and CDR2 is FQNEAQ in the germline V gene. CDR3 sequence (DNA): TGTGCCAGCAGCGGGACGACAGGGGGTTCCCTCAATCAGCCCCAGCATTTT. As protein: CASSGTTGGSLNQPQHF.

Only a few counts were recorded for this clone. The rearrangement joins TRBV12-5 to TRBJ1-1; TRBD1 aligns across 9 bases. The CDR3 is 14 residues long. The germline V gene encodes CDR1 LGHNT and CDR2 FRNRAP. The V gene end was trimmed by 9 bases and the J gene end by 3 bases; junction bases not matched to a gene: 8. In DNA, the CDR3 is TGTGCTAGCTCAGCCGGGACAGGGTACACTGAAGCTTTCTTT. This gives the protein CASSAGTGYTEAFF.

The chain recombines TRBV5-4 with TRBJ1-5, with D possibly TRBD1 on 6 matching bases. V lost 5 bases and J lost 3, with 15 bases in between. The CDR3 has 15 amino acids. The germline V gene has CDR1 SGHNT and CDR2 YYREEE (reference sequence). For the CDR3, the DNA is TGTGCCAGCAGTGTGATGGACAGACCCAATCAGCCCCAGCATTTT. Protein: CASSVMDRPNQPQHF.

The rearrangement joins TRBV2 to TRBJ1-2; 8 bases line up with TRBD1. Unmatched junction bases numbered 5, after V lost 3 bases and J lost 5 bases. CDR3 size: 14 residues. Germline values: CDR1 SNHLY, CDR2 FYNNEI. CDR3 in amino acids: CASSEDRALYGYTF. In nucleotides, the CDR3 is TGTGCCAGCAGTGAGGACAGGGCCCTTTATGGCTACACCTTC.